The 20 T cell receptor beta chains listed next were all sequenced from one sample in a study of T cell clones after liver transplantation (dated by TCRdb to between 2019 and 2020). The receptor library was made with the immunoSEQ multiplex PCR assay. The source is immuneACCESS, and TCRdb retained only in-frame sequences with V and J called. Part of the clones is not carried over; for the studies checked, unresolved V genes explain less than half of this, and the remainder is unexplained. For this sample there are fewer than 70,000 clones; 70% to 75% appear just once. Roughly 15% of the sample comes from the top ten. The time point label corresponds to: pre-transplant. Sequenced here: CD4+ T cells from blood, sampled before liver transplant. All receptors derive from a human donor who received a liver transplant.

The J gene is TRBJ2-1, the V gene TRBV6-6; tentative D call: TRBD1 (5 bases). CDR1 MNHNY and CDR2 SVGAGI come from the germline V gene (reference sequence). This CDR3 comprises 13 residues. V dropped 6 bases and J dropped 6 bases, with 12 bases sitting between them. The CDR3 DNA sequence: TGTGCCAGCAGACCCAGGGTAGGCAATGAGCAGTTCTTC. Its translation is CASRPRVGNEQFF.

This clone was counted only a few times. The chain has TRBV19 and TRBJ2-1; D perhaps matches TRBD1 (6 bases). CDR1 is LNHDA, CDR2 SQIVND, per germline (reference sequence). The V end was cut by 10 bases, the J end by 5 bases, with 21 bases between. This CDR3 comprises 15 residues. The CDR3 loop is CATGQGHRVNNEQFF. In nucleotides, the CDR3 is TGTGCCACCGGCCAAGGGCACAGGGTCAACAATGAGCAGTTCTTC.

This chain uses TRBV15 with TRBJ1-3; D not certain. Germline lookup yields CDR1 LNHNV and CDR2 YYDKDF (reference sequence). Deletions cut 2 bases from V and 0 bases from J, with 5 bases between. The CDR3 has 14 residues. The CDR3 DNA reads TGTGCCACCAGCAGACCCTTCTCTGGAAACACCATATATTTT. Translating it yields CATSRPFSGNTIYF.

V usage is TRBV7-9 and J usage is TRBJ1-5; 7 nucleotides align to TRBD1. Germline CDR1 reads SEHNR; CDR2 reads FQNEAQ (reference sequence). V shed 0 bases and J 2 bases; nucleotides not matched to a gene: 1. The CDR3 totals 15 residues. The CDR3 sequence is CASSLAGTGNQPQHF. CDR3 DNA sequence: TGTGCCAGCAGCTTAGCCGGGACAGGCAATCAGCCCCAGCATTTT.

The chain uses TRBV7-2 and TRBJ2-7, with 8 bases fitting TRBD2. The germline V gene has CDR1 SGHTA and CDR2 FQGNSA. There are 15 residues in the CDR3. Trimming took 3 bases from V and 2 from J; bases not matched to a gene: 6. Written as DNA, the CDR3 is TGTGCCAGCAGCTTCCAGCGGGGGCAAACCTACGAGCAGTACTTC. Its translation is CASSFQRGQTYEQYF. Full variable domain (missing parts from reference TRBV7-2 and TRBJ2-7): GAGVSQSPSNKVTEKGKDVELRCDPISGHTALYWYRQSLGQGLEFLIYFQGNSAPDKSGLPSDRFSAERTGGSVSTLTIQRTQQEDSAVYLCASSFQRGQTYEQYFGPGTRLTVT.

The V gene is TRBV6-1, the J gene TRBJ1-2; weak D call: TRBD1 (6 bases). CDR3 size: 14 residues. With 6 bases removed from V and 5 bases from J, the gap between germline ends came to 16 bases. Germline V gene sequence: CDR1 MNHNS, CDR2 SASEGT. The CDR3 nucleotides read TGTGCCAGCAGAACCGATGCGGGGGCTTATGGCTACACCTTC. It yields the protein CASRTDAGAYGYTF.

The V gene is TRBV4-2, the J gene TRBJ1-2; no clear D gene. There are 12 residues in the CDR3. V was clipped by 1 base and J by 6 bases, with 6 bases between them. Germline V CDR1 and CDR2: LGHNA, YNFKEQ. CDR3: CASSQGENGYTF. Here the CDR3 DNA reads TGTGCCAGCAGCCAAGGGGAGAATGGCTACACCTTC.

This clone was seen a handful of times. The V and J genes are TRBV6-5 and TRBJ1-2; no clear D gene. V shed 7 bases and J shed 2 bases, with 11 bases lying between them. This CDR3 has 13 residues. Germline CDR1 reads MNHEY; CDR2 reads SVGAGI. The CDR3: CASIDETNYGYTF. Here the CDR3 DNA reads TGTGCCAGCATAGATGAGACAAACTATGGCTACACCTTC.

A few counts support this clone. The chain employs TRBV2 and TRBJ2-2; 12 bases agree with TRBD2. Trimming cost V 3 bases and J 5 bases; bases outside gene matches: 10. Germline V gene lookup returns CDR1 SNHLY and CDR2 FYNNEI. The CDR3 is 18 amino acids. CDR3 DNA sequence: TGTGCCAGCAGTGAGATACTAGCGGGGGGCCCCGGGACCGGGGAGCTGTTTTTT. It is translated as CASSEILAGGPGTGELFF.

Relative to its sample, this clone is medium-sized. The chain joins TRBV5-5 to TRBJ2-1; D ambiguous. The CDR3 runs 15 residues. From germline, CDR1 is SGHKS and CDR2 YYEKEE (reference sequence). Trimming took off 0 bases at V and 2 bases at J, with 9 bases between the two ends. CDR3 protein: CASSLDSFTYNEQFF. For the CDR3, the DNA is TGTGCCAGCAGCTTGGACTCCTTCACCTACAATGAGCAGTTCTTC.

V and J are TRBV7-9 and TRBJ2-7, with D tentatively TRBD1 (6 bases). The CDR3 length is 15 residues. Germline lookup yields CDR1 SEHNR and CDR2 FQNEAQ (reference sequence). V dropped 1 base and J dropped 6 bases, with 16 bases sitting between them. CDR3 sequence reads: CASSLVLSGHAEQYF. The CDR3 DNA is TGTGCCAGCAGCTTAGTGTTGTCGGGACACGCCGAGCAGTACTTC.

As to this clone: This CDR3 is also generated by other DNA sequences in the sample. V is TRBV30 and J is TRBJ2-3; D is possibly TRBD1 (5 bases). The CDR3 totals 12 residues. Trimming pared 2 bases from V and 6 bases from J, leaving 9 bases between. Germline-derived CDR1 and CDR2 are GTSNPN and SVGIG (reference sequence). CDR3 in amino acids: CAWSPPGDTQYF. The CDR3 coding sequence is TGTGCCTGGAGTCCTCCAGGGGATACGCAGTATTTT.

The rearrangement uses TRBV11-2 and TRBJ1-6; 8 bases line up with TRBD1. J gave up 11 bases and V 4 bases, and 7 bases lay outside the gene matches. Germline CDR1 is SGHAT and CDR2 is FQNNGV. This CDR3 has 14 amino acids. CDR3 loop: CASSSPGGEAPLHF. The CDR3 nucleotides read TGTGCCAGCAGCTCGCCAGGGGGCGAGGCACCCCTCCACTTT.

CDR3 protein: CASSLESGGSPQETQYF. The DNA for the CDR3 is TGTGCCAGCAGCTTGGAAAGCGGGGGGAGCCCCCAAGAGACCCAGTACTTC. This chain uses TRBV5-4 with TRBJ2-5, with 9 nucleotides matching TRBD2. V was pared by 0 bases and J by 1 base, with 7 bases of the junction left unmatched. The CDR3 covers 17 residues. Germline V gene lookup returns CDR1 SGHNT and CDR2 YYREEE (reference sequence).

The chain carries TRBV4-2 and TRBJ2-7, with 11 bases aligning to TRBD2. This CDR3 region has 18 residues. After removal of 3 bases from V and 5 bases from J, the junction contained 15 bases not matched to a gene. From germline, CDR1 is LGHNA and CDR2 YNFKEQ. In nucleotides, the CDR3 is TGTGCCAGCAGCCAGCGGGGTACTAGCGGGGGCCCTCACGACGAGCAGTACTTC. Translation: CASSQRGTSGGPHDEQYF.

This sequence joins TRBV19 and TRBJ1-1; 11 bases line up with TRBD1. J was trimmed by 5 bases and V by 5 bases; bases with no gene match: 10. This CDR3 is built from 16 residues. Germline loops: CDR1 LNHDA, CDR2 SQIVND (reference sequence). CDR3 sequence: CASSPRTGGGGTEAFF. CDR3 in DNA: TGTGCCAGTAGTCCTAGGACAGGGGGCGGTGGGACTGAAGCTTTCTTT.

The V gene is TRBV5-1, the J gene TRBJ2-7; 8 positions agree with TRBD1. V lost 4 bases and J lost 0; bases outside the gene matches: 9. The CDR3 runs to 16 residues. Germline CDR1 is SGHRS and CDR2 is YFSETQ. The CDR3 DNA is TGCGCCAGCAGCCCCCGGACAGGGAGGAGCTCCTACGAGCAGTACTTC. It encodes CASSPRTGRSSYEQYF. The complete variable domain, with remaining parts taken from reference TRBV5-1 and TRBJ2-7, reads KAGVTQTPRYLIKTRGQQVTLSCSPISGHRSVSWYQQTPGQGLQFLFEYFSETQRNKGNFPGRFSGRQFSNSRSEMNVSTLELGDSALYLCASSPRTGRSSYEQYFGPGTRLTVT.

The chain joins TRBV25-1 to TRBJ1-5; 7 nucleotides agree with TRBD1. Trimming removed 4 bases from V and 3 bases from J; junction bases left unmatched: 3. From germline, CDR1 is MGHDK and CDR2 SYGVNS. The CDR3 length is 14 residues. The CDR3 nucleotides read TGTGCCAGCAGTGCGGGACAGACCAATCAGCCCCAGCATTTT. Its protein product is CASSAGQTNQPQHF.

This clone was seen just once. The CDR3 here is CASSPGQGTDTQYF. Here the CDR3 DNA reads TGTGCCAGCAGCCCCGGACAAGGCACAGATACGCAGTATTTT. This chain connects TRBV7-9 to TRBJ2-3; D possibly corresponds to TRBD1 (5 bases). The V gene lost 5 bases and the J gene lost 1 base, with 10 bases spanning the gap. This CDR3 is 14 amino acids long. Germline V CDR1 and CDR2: SEHNR, FQNEAQ (reference sequence).

The rearrangement uses TRBV25-1 and TRBJ1-3; D unresolved. The CDR3 sequence is 15 residues long. V lost 3 bases to trimming and J lost 0 bases, with 9 bases between them. Germline V gene lookup returns CDR1 MGHDK and CDR2 SYGVNS. The CDR3 region has the DNA TGTGCCAGCAGTGAGTGGAGGAGCTCTGGAAACACCATATATTTT. It yields the protein CASSEWRSSGNTIYF.